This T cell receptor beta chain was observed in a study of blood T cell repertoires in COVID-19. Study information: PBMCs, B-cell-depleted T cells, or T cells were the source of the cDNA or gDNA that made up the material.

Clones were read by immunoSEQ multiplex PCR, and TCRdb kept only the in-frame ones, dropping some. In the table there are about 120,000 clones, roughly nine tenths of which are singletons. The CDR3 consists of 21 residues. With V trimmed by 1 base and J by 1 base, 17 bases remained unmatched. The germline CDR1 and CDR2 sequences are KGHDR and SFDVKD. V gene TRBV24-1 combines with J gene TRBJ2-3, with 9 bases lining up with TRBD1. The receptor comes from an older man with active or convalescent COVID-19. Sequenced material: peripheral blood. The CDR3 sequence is CATSDLDGAGTGTRGTDTQYF. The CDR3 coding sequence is TGTGCCACCAGTGATTTAGACGGAGCCGGGACAGGGACCCGGGGCACAGATACGCAGTATTTT.